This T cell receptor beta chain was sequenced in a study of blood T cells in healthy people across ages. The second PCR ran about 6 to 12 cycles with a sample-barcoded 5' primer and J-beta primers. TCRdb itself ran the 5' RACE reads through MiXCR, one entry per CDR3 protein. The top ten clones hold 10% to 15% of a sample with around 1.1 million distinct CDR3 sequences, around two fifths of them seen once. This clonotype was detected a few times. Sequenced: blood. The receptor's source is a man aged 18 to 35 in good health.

CDR3 amino acids: CASSRPNTQYF. The CDR3, as DNA: TGTGCCAGCAGTCGTCCTAATACGCAGTATTTT. The chain uses TRBV6-1 and TRBJ2-3; D not certain. V lost 5 bases to trimming and J lost 7 bases, with 7 bases between them. Per the germline V gene, CDR1 is MNHNS and CDR2 is SASEGT. This CDR3 has 11 residues.